The sequence of this T cell receptor beta chain was determined in a study of blood T cell repertoires in COVID-19. Study overall: Specimens from acute and convalescent COVID-19 originated in the United States, Italy and Spain. The cDNA or gDNA used as material had been derived from T cells, B-cell-depleted T cells, or PBMCs.

The V gene lost 1 base and the J gene lost 2 bases, with 15 bases spanning the gap. The germline CDR1 and CDR2 sequences are SGHVS and FQNEAQ. This CDR3 region has 17 residues. Authors' methods: Estimated nucleated cell counts came from reference gene primer amplification. TCRdb's table, derived via immunoSEQ multiplex PCR, lists solely in-frame clones and lacks some. D and trimming come from the DNA, and the V and J calls and clone size come from that table. The table includes around 230,000 clones, about nine tenths detected once. Patients at the Seattle site were enrolled during active infection and followed longitudinally.

Specimen: peripheral blood. This receptor was obtained from a man between 45 and 60 years old with COVID-19, enrolled during active disease. The chain has TRBV7-8 and TRBJ2-1, with D perhaps TRBD1 (6 bases). Here the CDR3 DNA reads TGTGCCAGCAGCTTAGGGCTAGGGGGAACCACCTACAATGAGCAGTTCTTC. Its protein is CASSLGLGGTTYNEQFF.